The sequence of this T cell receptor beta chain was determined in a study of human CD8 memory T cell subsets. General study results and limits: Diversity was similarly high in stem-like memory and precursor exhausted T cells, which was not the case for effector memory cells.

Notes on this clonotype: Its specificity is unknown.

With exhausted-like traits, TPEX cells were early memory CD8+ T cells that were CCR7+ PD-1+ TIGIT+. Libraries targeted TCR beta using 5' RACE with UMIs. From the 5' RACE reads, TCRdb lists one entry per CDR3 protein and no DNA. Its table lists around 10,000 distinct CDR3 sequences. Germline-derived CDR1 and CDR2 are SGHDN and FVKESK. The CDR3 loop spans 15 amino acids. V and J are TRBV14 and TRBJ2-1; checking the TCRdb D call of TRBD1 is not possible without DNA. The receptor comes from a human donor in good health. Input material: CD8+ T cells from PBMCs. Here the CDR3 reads CASSHTGGKSNEQFF.